The 12 T cell receptor beta chains below all came from one sample that was sequenced in a study of a mutant IDH1 vaccine in newly diagnosed glioma. Method: immunoSEQ multiplex PCR; TCRdb's copy keeps in-frame clones and lacks some. The table lists around 26,000 clones, approximately 70% of them singletons. No antigen has been identified for these receptors. Described time point: week 11, during vaccination. A single vaccine dose contained 300 ug of mutant IDH1 20-mer peptide, and topical imiquimod was used with it. Sequenced material: peripheral blood mononuclear cells (PBMCs), taken from a glioma patient whose treatment included an IDH1 peptide vaccine. These TCRs come from a man aged 18 to 29 with glioma. Some clones in this sample may be carry-over from other donors' samples.

This clone was observed a single time. The rearrangement joins TRBV4-1 to TRBJ1-2, with no clear D. Trimming left V 0 bases short and J 4 bases short, with 9 bases between. Looked up from germline, CDR1 is MGHRA and CDR2 is YSYEKL. The length of the CDR3 is 14 residues. The CDR3 DNA reads TGCGCCAGCAGCCAAGATACGGGCTTCTATGGCTACACCTTC. Amino acids: CASSQDTGFYGYTF.

The chain carries TRBV5-1 and TRBJ2-6; 7 bases fit TRBD1. Germline V gene data show CDR1 as SGHRS and CDR2 as YFSETQ. Trimming took 1 base from V and 2 from J; bases not matched to a gene: 6. This CDR3 has 17 amino acids. The CDR3 sequence is CASSLRDRLTGANVLTF. In nucleotides, the CDR3 is TGCGCCAGCAGCTTGCGGGACAGACTGACTGGGGCCAACGTCCTGACTTTC.

V usage is TRBV15 and J usage is TRBJ2-3, with D tentatively TRBD2 (5 bases). This CDR3 is built from 15 residues. The V gene lost 1 base and the J gene lost 4 bases, with 12 bases spanning the gap. Germline V lookup: CDR1 LNHNV, CDR2 YYDKDF (reference sequence). CDR3 DNA: TGTGCCACCAGCAGAGGAGGGATGGGTTCAGATACGCAGTATTTT. It codes for CATSRGGMGSDTQYF.

This chain joins TRBV5-1 and TRBJ2-7, with D possibly being TRBD1 (5 bases). Per the germline V gene, CDR1 is SGHRS and CDR2 is YFSETQ. Trimming shortened V by 4 bases and J by 5 bases, and 16 bases separated the two germline ends. The CDR3 covers 14 residues. The CDR3 spells CASSLEAGLHEQYF. CDR3 sequence (DNA): TGCGCCAGCAGCCTCGAAGCAGGGCTCCACGAGCAGTACTTC.

J is TRBJ1-1 and V is TRBV6-1; weak D call: TRBD1 (5 bases). The germline V gene encodes CDR1 MNHNS and CDR2 SASEGT. V dropped 10 bases and J dropped 5 bases, with 20 bases sitting between them. The CDR3 has 14 amino acids. In nucleotides, the CDR3 is TGTGCCACCAGGGCGGGGGGGACGAGGACTGAAGCTTTCTTT. Protein product: CATRAGGTRTEAFF.

The V gene is TRBV6-6, the J gene TRBJ1-1; the D gene is possibly TRBD1 (5 bases). The V gene's germline CDR1 is MNHNY and CDR2 SVGAGI (reference sequence). V lost 2 bases, J lost 6 bases, and 13 bases lay in between. This CDR3 is 14 amino acids long. The CDR3 coding sequence is TGTGCCAGCAGTTACAGGGGACGGGACGCTGAAGCTTTCTTT. The encoded protein is CASSYRGRDAEAFF.

The genes are TRBV2 and TRBJ2-7; D gene ambiguous. Germline V CDR1 and CDR2: SNHLY, FYNNEI. The V gene lost 7 bases and the J gene lost 3 bases, with 19 bases spanning the gap. CDR3 length: 15 amino acids. The CDR3 protein is CASILQTGNLYEQYF. CDR3 coding DNA: TGTGCCAGCATACTTCAGACTGGGAACCTCTACGAGCAGTACTTC.

The V and J genes are TRBV30 and TRBJ2-7, with 9 bases matching TRBD1. The ends lost 3 bases at V and 8 bases at J; junction bases unmatched: 8. CDR1 GTSNPN and CDR2 SVGIG come from the germline V gene (reference sequence). The CDR3 is 13 amino acids. This CDR3 is CAWRLGQGGKQYF. CDR3 sequence (DNA): TGTGCCTGGAGGCTGGGACAGGGAGGGAAGCAGTACTTC. Together with reference TRBV30 and TRBJ2-7, the CDR3 gives the full variable domain: SQTIHQWPATLVQPVGSPLSLECTVEGTSNPNLYWYRQAAGRGLQLLFYSVGIGQISSEVPQNLSASRPQDRQFILSSKKLLLSDSGFYLCAWRLGQGGKQYFGPGTRLTVT.

V gene TRBV4-1 combines with J gene TRBJ1-1, with D hard to call. The ends were cut back, 4 bases at V and 1 base at J, with 16 bases in the middle. The CDR3 is 16 residues long. In germline, CDR1 is MGHRA, CDR2 YSYEKL. The CDR3 sequence is CASSLDQRTGNTEAFF. The CDR3 DNA reads as TGCGCCAGCAGCCTCGACCAAAGGACGGGGAACACTGAAGCTTTCTTT.

The gene calls are TRBV27 and TRBJ2-1, with TRBD1 matching over 8 bases. The CDR3 has 17 residues. V gave up 0 bases and J gave up 6 bases; unmatched junction bases: 10. Germline assignment: CDR1 MNHEY and CDR2 SMNVEV (reference sequence). CDR3 protein: CASSLSLRDRWGNEQFF. CDR3 sequence (DNA): TGTGCCAGCAGTTTATCTCTCCGGGACAGGTGGGGCAATGAGCAGTTCTTC.

This clone was seen just once. The rearrangement links TRBV4-2 to TRBJ2-7; D is unresolved. Germline V gene data show CDR1 as LGHNA and CDR2 as YNFKEQ. The CDR3 consists of 16 residues. V lost 1 base and J lost 0, with 13 bases in between. CDR3 nucleotides: TGTGCCAGCAGCCAAGTTTTCTCGGCCTACTCCTACGAGCAGTACTTC. This sequence encodes CASSQVFSAYSYEQYF.

This clone was counted once. This rearrangement joins TRBV5-6 to TRBJ1-6; D gene ambiguous. V lost 0 bases to trimming and J lost 7 bases, with 14 bases between them. The CDR3 totals 16 residues. Germline CDR1 reads SGHDT; CDR2 reads YYEEEE. CDR3 nucleotide sequence: TGTGCCAGCAGCTTGGGGTCAGGATCGGGGAATTCACCCCTCCACTTT. Its protein product is CASSLGSGSGNSPLHF.